This TCR beta chain was profiled in a study of graft-versus-host responses after intestinal transplantation. In the study overall: Isolated intestinal, liver-intestinal, or multivisceral transplants were what recipients had. Induction with anti-thymocyte globulin, then tacrolimus and steroids for roughly three years, was given to all recipients. Study-level findings and limits: High graft-versus-host to host-versus-graft clonal ratios were seen in allografts of patients with graft-donor T cell macrochimerism.

The germline gives CDR1 SGHRS, CDR2 YFSETQ. CDR3 length equals 13 residues. V gave up 9 bases and J gave up 4 bases, with 16 bases separating them. Clones were read by immunoSEQ multiplex PCR, and TCRdb kept only the in-frame ones, dropping some. The table lists more than 55,000 clones, over 85% of them singletons. Of note for this clone: Its antigen is not identified.

The specimen was PBMCs, collected 26 days after transplant. The V gene is TRBV5-1, the J gene TRBJ1-1; possibly TRBD1 for D (6 bases). The receptor was derived from a human patient who received an intestinal transplant, so some T cells may come from the graft donor. The CDR3 here is CATKRGALTEAFF. The CDR3 DNA reads as TGCGCCACCAAACGGGGGGCGCTCACTGAAGCTTTCTTT.